This is a list of T cell receptor beta chains from one sample in a study of T cell responses to AZD1222 COVID-19 vaccine. Profiled with immunoSEQ multiplex PCR; TCRdb holds only in-frame clones, not every one. The sample lists some 120,000 clones; approximately 86% were seen once. This material consisted of peripheral blood, taken 28 days after the second AZD1222 dose. All receptors come from an adult who received the AZD1222 COVID-19 vaccine. Both conserved end residues are part of each CDR3. A D gene is named only where the DNA matches it firmly. Expanded clones get a size class; other rows say once, few or many, or leave the size out.

>-|TRBV11-2|-|TRBJ2-3
TGTGCCAGCAGCTTAGTGGTTCGGGGGACTAGCACAGATACGCAGTATTTT
CASSLVVRGTSTDTQYF
>-|TRBV7-2|-|TRBJ1-1
TGTGCCAGCAGCTTAGCACAGCTTGAAGCTTTCTTT
CASSLAQLEAFF
>-|TRBV3-1/TRBV3-2|TRBD1|TRBJ1-3
TGTGCCAGCAGCACTCGGGACAGCTCTGGAAACACCATATATTTT
CASSTRDSSGNTIYF
>-|TRBV27|-|TRBJ2-7
TGTGCCAGCAGTTTTGTGCCCCCCTACGAGCAGTACTTC
CASSFVPPYEQYF
>once|TRBV3-1/TRBV3-2|-|TRBJ2-5
TGTGCCAGCAGCCAAGGGACGGACCCAGAGGAGACCCAGTACTTC
CASSQGTDPEETQYF
>-|TRBV7-8|-|TRBJ2-3
TGTGCCAGCAGCCGTAGGGGGGATACGCAGTATTTT
CASSRRGDTQYF
>once|TRBV6-5|TRBD2|TRBJ2-5
TGTGCCAGCAGCTCGGGGGGGTATGAGACCCAGTACTTC
CASSSGGYETQYF
>-|TRBV3-1/TRBV3-2|TRBD1|TRBJ1-1
TGTGCCAGCAGTCCGCCGGGACAGGGGCGTCCGGCTTTCTTT
CASSPPGQGRPAFF
>-|TRBV28|-|TRBJ1-2
TGTGCCAGCAGACAGACAGCTTTACTCTATGGCTACACCTTC
CASRQTALLYGYTF
>-|TRBV5-1|-|TRBJ1-2
TGCGCCAGCAGCTCTGAGCCCATGGGGTCGGGCTACACCTTC
CASSSEPMGSGYTF
>once|TRBV6-5|-|TRBJ1-1
TGTGCCAGCAGTAAGCAGGGGAGGGACACTGAAGCTTTCTTT
CASSKQGRDTEAFF
>-|TRBV5-1|-|TRBJ2-5
TGCGCCAGCAGCTTGGGCCCCCAAGAGACCCAGTACTTC
CASSLGPQETQYF
>once|TRBV6-5|-|TRBJ1-5
TGTGCCAGCAGTATCGCCTGGACCGGGGATCAGCCCCAGCATTTT
CASSIAWTGDQPQHF
>-|TRBV4-3|TRBD1|TRBJ1-2
TGCGCCAGCAGCCTTACAACATCAGGGGGTCGCGGTGGCTACACCTTC
CASSLTTSGGRGGYTF
>-|TRBV7-6|-|TRBJ1-1
TGTGCCAGCAGCTTAGTAGGGGTCACTGAAGCTTTCTTT
CASSLVGVTEAFF
>-|TRBV6-6|-|TRBJ1-1
TGTGCCAGCAGTTCCTCCGGGGGGCAGGGAAACACTGAAGCTTTCTTT
CASSSSGGQGNTEAFF
>-|TRBV10-3|-|TRBJ1-1
TGTGCCATCAGTGAATCAGAGCCAGGGGTCACCTTCTTT
CAISESEPGVTFF
>-|TRBV6-5|TRBD1|TRBJ1-4
TGTGCCAGCAGATTCAGGGGGGAAGAAAAACTGTTTTTT
CASRFRGEEKLFF
>-|TRBV2|-|TRBJ1-5
TGTGCCAGCAGTGATGAGAGCAATCAGCCCCAGCATTTT
CASSDESNQPQHF
>-|TRBV7-9|TRBD1|TRBJ1-1
TGTGCCAGCAGCATGGGACAGGAGAACACTGAAGCTTTCTTT
CASSMGQENTEAFF
>-|TRBV10-3|-|TRBJ1-2
TGTGCCATCAGTGAGCGGGGTGGCTACACCTTC
CAISERGGYTF
>-|TRBV6-1|-|TRBJ2-7
TGTGCCAGCAGTGAAAACCGCGGGCCTTCCTACGAGCAGTACTTC
CASSENRGPSYEQYF
>-|TRBV5-6|-|TRBJ1-2
TGTGCCAGCAGCTACCGAGGAAGCGGCTACACCTTC
CASSYRGSGYTF
>-|TRBV11-1|-|TRBJ2-1
TGTGCCAGCAGCTTAGCTCGAGGCGCGGGCCTCAATGAGCAGTTCTTC
CASSLARGAGLNEQFF
>-|TRBV7-2|-|TRBJ1-5
TGTGCCAGCAGCTTCCGGAGAGATCAGCCCCAGCATTTT
CASSFRRDQPQHF
>-|TRBV12-5|TRBD1|TRBJ1-2
TGTGCTAGTGCCCTGACAGGGGAGGCTGGCTACACCTTC
CASALTGEAGYTF
>-|TRBV9|-|TRBJ2-1
TGTGCCAGCAGCCCACCTGGGGCGGGGCAGTTCTTC
CASSPPGAGQFF
>-|TRBV10-3|-|TRBJ2-6
TGTGCCATCACTTCCGCGCCGGCGGCCAACGTCCTGACTTTC
CAITSAPAANVLTF
>-|TRBV10-3|-|TRBJ1-2
TGTGCCATCGGCGAACAGGTTAACTATGGCTACACCTTC
CAIGEQVNYGYTF
>-|TRBV6-5|-|TRBJ2-1
TGTGCCAGCAGTCGGAGCGGAAGCTCCTACAATGAGCAGTTCTTC
CASSRSGSSYNEQFF
>-|TRBV21-1|-|TRBJ2-2
TGTGCCAGCAGCAAAGGTCTACAGGGGGAGAACACCGGGGAGCTGTTTTTT
CASSKGLQGENTGELFF
>-|TRBV5-6|-|TRBJ1-6
TGTGCCAGCAGCTCCGGTTCACCCCTCCACTTT
CASSSGSPLHF
>once|TRBV24-1|-|TRBJ2-2
TGTGCCACCAGTGATCCCCGGGCCGGGGAGACCGGGGAGCTGTTTTTT
CATSDPRAGETGELFF
>-|TRBV27|-|TRBJ1-3
TGTGCCAGCAGCCCCTCCAGGGACTCTGGAAACACCATATATTTT
CASSPSRDSGNTIYF
>-|TRBV7-2|-|TRBJ2-1
TGTGCCAGCAGCCTCCAGCCAGCCTACAATGAGCAGTTCTTC
CASSLQPAYNEQFF
>-|TRBV7-8|TRBD1|TRBJ1-2
TGTGCCAGCAGCTCTGACAGGGGAAATCACTATGGCTACACCTTC
CASSSDRGNHYGYTF
>-|TRBV18|-|TRBJ1-2
TGTGCCAGCTCACCACCTTCCGCGGATTACTATGGCTACACCTTC
CASSPPSADYYGYTF
>-|TRBV11-2|-|TRBJ2-1
TGTGCCAGCAGCCCCTGGACGGCCGGTGAGCAGTTCTTC
CASSPWTAGEQFF
>-|TRBV5-1|TRBD1|TRBJ2-2
TGCGCCAGCAGCAGGACAGGTTACACCGGGGAGCTGTTTTTT
CASSRTGYTGELFF
>-|TRBV9|-|TRBJ2-2
TGTGCCAGCACCTGGGGGGACACCGGGGAGCTGTTTTTT
CASTWGDTGELFF
>once|TRBV19|-|TRBJ1-5
TGTGCCAGTAGTCATCTTGGGGATGATCAGCCCCAGCATTTT
CASSHLGDDQPQHF
>-|TRBV6-5|-|TRBJ2-3
TGTGCCAGCAGTTACGGGGCAGGGCGCAGCACAGATACGCAGTATTTT
CASSYGAGRSTDTQYF
>-|TRBV9|-|TRBJ2-1
TGTGCCAGCAGCGCCCCCTCGTCTTACAATGAGCAGTTCTTC
CASSAPSSYNEQFF
>-|TRBV11-3|-|TRBJ1-1
TGTGCCAGCAGCTTTGCTATGAACACTGAAGCTTTCTTT
CASSFAMNTEAFF
>-|TRBV7-9|-|TRBJ2-1
TGTGCCAGCAGTTTCAGACTCGGGAGTTCCTACAATGAGCAGTTCTTC
CASSFRLGSSYNEQFF
>-|TRBV19|-|TRBJ2-1
TGTCCCATCACAGCCCATGAGCAGTTCTTC
CPITAHEQFF
>-|TRBV5-1|TRBD1|TRBJ1-4
TGCGCCAGCAGCGTGGCTATGGGGCGGACAGGGCTTAGTGATGAAAAACTGTTTTTT
CASSVAMGRTGLSDEKLFF
>-|TRBV19|-|TRBJ1-2
TGTGCCAGTAATAGGAGGGAGGGTGGCTACACCTTC
CASNRREGGYTF